A selection of T cell receptor beta chains follows, all from one sample in a study of blood T cell repertoires in COVID-19. Assay: immunoSEQ multiplex PCR; the TCRdb copy retains only in-frame clones and omits some. Among about 67,000 clones listed, about 90% were seen once. Material for sequencing was peripheral blood. The receptors shown here come from a man in his fifties or sixties with active COVID-19. CDR3s leave out the opening cysteine and the closing phenylalanine or tryptophan. The order of the fields is V gene, J gene, clone size, D gene, CDR3 protein. D genes are given only for firm matches. Clone size is shown for a subset of rows, as once, few, many or a class of expanded clone.

V gene: TRBV24-1
J gene: TRBJ2-1
clone size: -
D gene: TRBD1
CDR3 protein: ATSDLRGPTYNEQF

V gene: TRBV13
J gene: TRBJ2-5
clone size: once
D gene: -
CDR3 protein: ASSLGDKQETQY

V gene: TRBV18
J gene: TRBJ1-1
clone size: -
D gene: TRBD1
CDR3 protein: ASSPNRGRTGTEAF

V gene: TRBV9
J gene: TRBJ2-5
clone size: -
D gene: TRBD2
CDR3 protein: ASSVGTSGGLRETQY

V gene: TRBV19
J gene: TRBJ1-5
clone size: -
D gene: TRBD1
CDR3 protein: ASSIPGGGNQPQH

V gene: TRBV7-9
J gene: TRBJ1-2
clone size: -
D gene: -
CDR3 protein: ASSLDDQGFYGYT

V gene: TRBV5-4
J gene: TRBJ2-7
clone size: -
D gene: TRBD1
CDR3 protein: ASSPALSGTGYEQY

V gene: TRBV7-7
J gene: TRBJ2-5
clone size: -
D gene: -
CDR3 protein: ASSPLATQETQY

V gene: TRBV10-3
J gene: TRBJ2-1
clone size: -
D gene: TRBD1
CDR3 protein: AISGTGGPSRGSEQF

V gene: TRBV5-4
J gene: TRBJ1-2
clone size: once
D gene: TRBD1
CDR3 protein: ASRGQVKNYGYT

V gene: TRBV5-1
J gene: TRBJ2-1
clone size: -
D gene: TRBD2
CDR3 protein: ASSTGLAGGAEQF

V gene: TRBV7-3
J gene: TRBJ2-3
clone size: -
D gene: -
CDR3 protein: ATSRVSTDTQY

V gene: TRBV3-1/TRBV3-2
J gene: TRBJ1-5
clone size: few
D gene: -
CDR3 protein: ASSPEGNQPQH

V gene: TRBV10-3
J gene: TRBJ2-1
clone size: -
D gene: TRBD1
CDR3 protein: AISYDRATNNEQF

V gene: TRBV6-5
J gene: TRBJ1-1
clone size: -
D gene: -
CDR3 protein: ASKLLGRNTEAF

V gene: TRBV9
J gene: TRBJ1-6
clone size: -
D gene: -
CDR3 protein: ASSPEPGLSLPLH